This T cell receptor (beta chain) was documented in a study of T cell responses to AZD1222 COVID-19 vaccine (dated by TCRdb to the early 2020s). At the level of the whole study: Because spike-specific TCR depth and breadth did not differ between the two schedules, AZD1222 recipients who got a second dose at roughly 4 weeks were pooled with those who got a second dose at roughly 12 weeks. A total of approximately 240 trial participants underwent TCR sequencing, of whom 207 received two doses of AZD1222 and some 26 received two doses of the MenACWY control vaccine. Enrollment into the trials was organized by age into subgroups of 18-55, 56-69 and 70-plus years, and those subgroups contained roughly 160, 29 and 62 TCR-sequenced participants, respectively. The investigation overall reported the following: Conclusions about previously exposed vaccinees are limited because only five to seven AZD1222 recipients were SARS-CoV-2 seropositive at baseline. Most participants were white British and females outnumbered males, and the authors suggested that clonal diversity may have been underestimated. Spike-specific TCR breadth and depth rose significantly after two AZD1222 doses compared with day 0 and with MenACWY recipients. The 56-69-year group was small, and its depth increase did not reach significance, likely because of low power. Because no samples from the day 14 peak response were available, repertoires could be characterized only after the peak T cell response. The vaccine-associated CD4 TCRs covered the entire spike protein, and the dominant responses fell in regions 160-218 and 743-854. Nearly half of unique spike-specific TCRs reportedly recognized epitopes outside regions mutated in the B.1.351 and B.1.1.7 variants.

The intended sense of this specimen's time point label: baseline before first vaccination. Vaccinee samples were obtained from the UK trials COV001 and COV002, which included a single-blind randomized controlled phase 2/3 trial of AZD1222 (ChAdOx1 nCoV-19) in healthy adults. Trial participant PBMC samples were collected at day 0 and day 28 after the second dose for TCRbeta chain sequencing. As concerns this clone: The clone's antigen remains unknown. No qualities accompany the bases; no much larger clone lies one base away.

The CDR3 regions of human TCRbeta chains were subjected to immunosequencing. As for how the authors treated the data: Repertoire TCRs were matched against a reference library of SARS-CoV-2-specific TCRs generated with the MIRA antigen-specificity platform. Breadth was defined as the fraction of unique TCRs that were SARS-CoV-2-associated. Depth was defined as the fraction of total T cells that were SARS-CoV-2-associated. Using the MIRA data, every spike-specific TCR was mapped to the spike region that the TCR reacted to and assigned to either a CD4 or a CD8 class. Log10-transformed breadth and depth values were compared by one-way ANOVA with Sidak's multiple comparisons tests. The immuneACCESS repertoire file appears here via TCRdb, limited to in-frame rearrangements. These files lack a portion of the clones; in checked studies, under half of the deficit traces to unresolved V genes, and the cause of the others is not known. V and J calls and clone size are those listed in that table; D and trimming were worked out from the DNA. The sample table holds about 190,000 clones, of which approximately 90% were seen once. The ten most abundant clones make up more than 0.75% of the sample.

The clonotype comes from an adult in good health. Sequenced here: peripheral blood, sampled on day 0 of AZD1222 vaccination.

The CDR3 in this case is CASSQAASGGELFF. The DNA sequence is given as TGTGCCAGCAGCCAGGCGGCTTCAGGCGGGGAGCTGTTTTTT. The chain is encoded by TRBV3-1 (or the pseudogene TRBV3-2) joined to TRBJ2-2; no confident D gene assignment can be made. Between the V and J ends, shortened by 3 bases and 7 bases respectively, the junction contains 12 bases. The CDR1 and CDR2 encoded by the germline V gene (reference sequence) are LGHDT and YNNKEL. Its CDR3 holds 14 amino acids, cysteine through phenylalanine. This entry keeps only the CDR3 DNA: 42 bases, framed from base 1.